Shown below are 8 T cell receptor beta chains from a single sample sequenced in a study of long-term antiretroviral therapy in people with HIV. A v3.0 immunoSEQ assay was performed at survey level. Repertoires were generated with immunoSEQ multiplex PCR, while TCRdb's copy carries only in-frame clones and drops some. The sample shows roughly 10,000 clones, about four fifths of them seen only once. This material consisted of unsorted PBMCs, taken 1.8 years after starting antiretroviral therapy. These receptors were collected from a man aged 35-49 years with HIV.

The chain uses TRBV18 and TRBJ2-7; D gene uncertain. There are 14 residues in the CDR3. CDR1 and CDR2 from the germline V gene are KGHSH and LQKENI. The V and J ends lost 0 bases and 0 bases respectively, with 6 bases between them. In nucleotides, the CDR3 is TGTGCCAGCTCACCACCGGCTAGCTCCTACGAGCAGTACTTC. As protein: CASSPPASSYEQYF.

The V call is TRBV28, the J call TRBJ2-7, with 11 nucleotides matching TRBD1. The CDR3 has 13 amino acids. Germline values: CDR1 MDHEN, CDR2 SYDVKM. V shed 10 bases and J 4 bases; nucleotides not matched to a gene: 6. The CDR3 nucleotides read TGTGCCACTAGGACAGGGGGCCCATACGAGCAGTACTTC. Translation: CATRTGGPYEQYF.

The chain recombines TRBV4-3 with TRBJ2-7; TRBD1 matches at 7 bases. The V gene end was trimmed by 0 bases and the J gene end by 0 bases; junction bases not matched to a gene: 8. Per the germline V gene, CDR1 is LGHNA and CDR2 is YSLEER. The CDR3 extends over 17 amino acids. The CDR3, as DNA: TGCGCCAGCAGCCAAGATTCGACAGGGCCGAGCTCCTACGAGCAGTACTTC. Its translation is CASSQDSTGPSSYEQYF.

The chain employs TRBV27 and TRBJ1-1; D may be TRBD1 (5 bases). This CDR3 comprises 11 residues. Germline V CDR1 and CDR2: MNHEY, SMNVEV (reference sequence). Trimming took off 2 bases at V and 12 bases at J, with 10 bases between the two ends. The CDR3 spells CASSLGALTFF. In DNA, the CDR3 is TGTGCCAGCAGTTTAGGGGCCTTGACTTTCTTT.

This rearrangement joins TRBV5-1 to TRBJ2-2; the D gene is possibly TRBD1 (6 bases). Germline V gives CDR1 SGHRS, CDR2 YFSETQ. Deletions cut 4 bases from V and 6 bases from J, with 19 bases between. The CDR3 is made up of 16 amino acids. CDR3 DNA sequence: TGCGCCAGCAGCACAACGGCACAGGGAACCGCCGGGGAGCTGTTTTTT. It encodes CASSTTAQGTAGELFF. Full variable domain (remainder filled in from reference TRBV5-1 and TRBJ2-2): KAGVTQTPRYLIKTRGQQVTLSCSPISGHRSVSWYQQTPGQGLQFLFEYFSETQRNKGNFPGRFSGRQFSNSRSEMNVSTLELGDSALYLCASSTTAQGTAGELFFGEGSRLTVL.

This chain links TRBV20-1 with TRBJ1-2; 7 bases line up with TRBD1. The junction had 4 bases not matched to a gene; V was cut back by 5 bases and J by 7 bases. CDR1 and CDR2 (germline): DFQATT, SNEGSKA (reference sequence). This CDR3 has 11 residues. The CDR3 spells CSADRTGGYTF. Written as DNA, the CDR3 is TGCAGTGCTGACCGGACAGGTGGCTACACCTTC.

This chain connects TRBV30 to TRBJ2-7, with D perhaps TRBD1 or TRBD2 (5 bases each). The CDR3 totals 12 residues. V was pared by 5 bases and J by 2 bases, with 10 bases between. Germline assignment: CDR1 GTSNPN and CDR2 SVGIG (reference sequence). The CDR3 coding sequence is TGTGCCTGGGGGAGACAGACCTACGAGCAGTACTTC. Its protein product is CAWGRQTYEQYF.

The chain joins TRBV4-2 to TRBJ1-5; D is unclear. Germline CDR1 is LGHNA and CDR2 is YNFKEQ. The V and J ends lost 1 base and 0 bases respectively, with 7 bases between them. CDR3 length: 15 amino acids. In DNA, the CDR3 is TGTGCCAGCAGCCAAGGGCAAAGTAGCAATCAGCCCCAGCATTTT. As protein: CASSQGQSSNQPQHF.